This TCR beta chain was recorded in a study of T cells in Graves' hyperthyroidism and ophthalmopathy. Whole-study results and caveats: Blood also showed most of the thyroid clonotypes that were expanded above 0.001.

TCR beta CDR3 sequences were amplified from RNA transcripts. The primer set for the first-round RT-PCR of the TCR CDR3 was HTBI. One entry per CDR3 protein results from TCRdb running MiXCR on the multiplex PCR reads. The repertoire includes 550,000 to 600,000 distinct CDR3 sequences, approximately 44% of them detected once, and over 15% sits in the top ten. This clonotype was seen more than once but under ten times. Its antigen is still unknown. The germline V and J ends were trimmed by 3 bases and 0 bases, with 12 bases remaining between them. The CDR3 consists of 16 residues. The germline V gene has CDR1 MDHEN and CDR2 SYDVKM.

V and J are TRBV28 and TRBJ1-5, with D uncertain. The receptor comes from an adult woman with Graves' disease, either hyperthyroidism or ophthalmopathy (not recorded which). The sequenced sample consisted of peripheral blood or thyroid tissue (not recorded which). In DNA form, the CDR3 reads TGTGCCAGCAGTTTCCCCGGGCAGAGTAGCAATCAGCCCCAGCATTTT. This translates into CASSFPGQSSNQPQHF.